This T cell receptor (beta chain) was recovered during a study of neurological immune-mediated disorders. This clonotype was recorded many times. The antigen remains unidentified. This sample's time point: longitudinal time-point 1 (baseline). Each TCR transcript was tagged with a 10-nucleotide random UMI during 5'RACE. Each sequencing run yielded over 200 million TCR-beta sequences from 15-18 subjects. TCRdb re-called the 5' RACE reads through MiXCR, storing one row per CDR3 protein. The sample contains about 50,000 distinct CDR3 sequences, 9% to 10% of which appear only once. This CDR3 is built from 13 residues. CDR1 SGHTA and CDR2 FQGNSA come from the germline V gene. Trimming cost V 2 bases and J 7 bases, with 9 bases left between them. Overall study findings and caveats: The absence of any CDR3 amino acid sequence shared by expanded clones across subjects suggests that repertoires were private in all groups.

The sequence was collected from a woman in her 40s in good health. Sequences were obtained from PBMCs. The V gene is TRBV7-2, the J gene TRBJ1-5, with D maybe TRBD1 (6 bases). The DNA of the CDR3 is TGTGCCAGCAGCTTATCAGGGGTGCAGCCCCAGCATTTT. Its translation: CASSLSGVQPQHF.